Listed here are 17 T cell receptor beta chains from one sample, sequenced in a study of blood T cell repertoires in COVID-19 (dated by TCRdb to about 2020). The protocol used for the library was the immunoSEQ multiplex PCR assay. Drawn from immuneACCESS, this table holds only the in-frame rearrangements with V and J called that TCRdb kept. Clones are partly lost; checked studies trace under half to an unresolved V gene and leave the rest unexplained. This sample is represented by about 270,000 clones; about nine tenths of them were singletons. Approximately 9.4% of the sample rests with the top ten. Sequenced: peripheral blood. These receptors were collected from a man aged 40-55 years who had recovered from COVID-19.

J is TRBJ2-5 and V is TRBV27; tentatively, D is TRBD2 (5 bases). The CDR3 extends over 12 amino acids. With 3 bases removed from V and 11 bases from J, the gap between germline ends came to 13 bases. CDR1 is MNHEY and CDR2 is SMNVEV in the germline V gene (reference sequence). CDR3 coding DNA: TGTGCCAGCAGTTTGGGCCGGGATCGTCAGTACTTC. Its translation: CASSLGRDRQYF.

The chain carries TRBV5-4 and TRBJ2-7; 7 bases match TRBD1. The germline V gene has CDR1 SGHNT and CDR2 YYREEE (reference sequence). The CDR3 runs to 12 residues. V shed 3 bases, J shed 6 bases, and the junction held 3 bases outside the gene matches. In DNA form, the CDR3 reads TGTGCCAGCAGCTGGGGACAGCTCGAGCAGTACTTC. It yields the protein CASSWGQLEQYF. The whole variable domain, remainder taken from reference TRBV5-4 and TRBJ2-7, is ETGVTQSPTHLIKTRGQQVTLRCSSQSGHNTVSWYQQALGQGPQFIFQYYREEENGRGNFPPRFSGLQFPNYSSELNVNALELDDSALYLCASSWGQLEQYFGPGTRLTVT.

This sequence joins TRBV27 and TRBJ2-5; D is undetermined. The CDR3 totals 11 residues. CDR1 is MNHEY, CDR2 SMNVEV, per germline (reference sequence). The V gene lost 4 bases and the J gene lost 2 bases, with 2 bases spanning the gap. CDR3 DNA sequence: TGTGCCAGCAGTTCTCAAGAGACCCAGTACTTC. Residues: CASSSQETQYF.

This chain links TRBV2 with TRBJ1-5, with D possibly matching TRBD1 (6 bases). Germline V gene data show CDR1 as SNHLY and CDR2 as FYNNEI. V was shortened by 6 bases and J by 2 bases, with 11 bases between the two germline ends. The CDR3 contains 14 residues. CDR3 protein: CASSRGRGNQPQHF. CDR3 in DNA: TGTGCCAGCAGCAGGGGTCGGGGCAATCAGCCCCAGCATTTT.

V gene TRBV30 combines with J gene TRBJ1-3, with D perhaps matching TRBD1 (5 bases). CDR3 length equals 14 residues. Germline V lookup: CDR1 GTSNPN, CDR2 SVGIG (reference sequence). Trimming took off 4 bases at V and 2 bases at J, with 12 bases between the two ends. The CDR3 DNA sequence: TGTGCCTGGAAGGTGGGGCAGACTGGAAACACCATATATTTT. Translated: CAWKVGQTGNTIYF.

This sequence joins TRBV2 and TRBJ2-1; D call uncertain. The ends were cut back, 4 bases at V and 8 bases at J, with 9 bases in the middle. Germline V gene sequence: CDR1 SNHLY, CDR2 FYNNEI. The CDR3 spans 12 residues. CDR3 residues: CASSALAYEQFF. The CDR3 nucleotides read TGTGCCAGCAGTGCTCTGGCATATGAGCAGTTCTTC. Combining the CDR3 with reference TRBV2 and TRBJ2-1 gives the whole variable domain EPEVTQTPSHQVTQMGQEVILRCVPISNHLYFYWYRQILGQKVEFLVSFYNNEISEKSEIFDDQFSVERPDGSNFTLKIRSTKLEDSAMYFCASSALAYEQFFGPGTRLTVL.

In this sample, this clone turned up once. The chain joins TRBV28 to TRBJ2-7; a possible D gene is TRBD1 (5 bases). CDR1 MDHEN and CDR2 SYDVKM come from the germline V gene. The V end lost 3 bases, the J end lost 5 bases, and 17 bases lay between the germline ends. The CDR3 covers 15 residues. The CDR3, as DNA: TGTGCCAGCAGTTTCCTCAGGGAAGTACCCAACGAGCAGTACTTC. Translating it yields CASSFLREVPNEQYF.

The chain has TRBV27 and TRBJ2-7, with TRBD2 identical over 14 bases. The CDR3 is 15 amino acids. Germline loops: CDR1 MNHEY, CDR2 SMNVEV (reference sequence). J was trimmed by 6 bases and V by 5 bases; bases with no gene match: 6. The CDR3 DNA reads TGTGCCAGCAGTACGGGGACTAGCGGGAGACCCGAGCAGTACTTC. Protein sequence: CASSTGTSGRPEQYF.

J is TRBJ2-3 and V is TRBV19, with D tentatively TRBD2 (6 bases). Trimming stripped 4 bases from V and 0 bases from J, with 11 bases between. The length of the CDR3 is 15 residues. Per the germline V gene, CDR1 is LNHDA and CDR2 is SQIVND (reference sequence). This chain's CDR3 is CASSSSGASTDTQYF. The CDR3 DNA reads as TGTGCCAGTAGTAGTAGCGGAGCGAGCACAGATACGCAGTATTTT.

This chain connects TRBV2 to TRBJ2-7; 7 bases fit TRBD1. The V and J ends lost 8 bases and 4 bases, in that order; junction bases with no gene match: 11. Germline lookup yields CDR1 SNHLY and CDR2 FYNNEI. The CDR3 contains 14 residues. CDR3 protein: CASFTDRVLYEQYF. CDR3 DNA: TGTGCCAGCTTTACAGACAGGGTGCTTTACGAGCAGTACTTC.

The rearrangement links TRBV11-2 to TRBJ1-1, with no clear D. The V gene lost 5 bases and the J gene lost 0 bases, with 19 bases spanning the gap. Germline V CDR1 and CDR2: SGHAT, FQNNGV. CDR3 length equals 17 residues. The CDR3 coding sequence is TGTGCCAGCAGCCCCCGAGGTGTCCCGGCAATGAACACTGAAGCTTTCTTT. This codes for CASSPRGVPAMNTEAFF.

This chain uses TRBV5-4 with TRBJ1-2; D unclear. The CDR3 covers 13 residues. Germline assignment: CDR1 SGHNT and CDR2 YYREEE (reference sequence). The ends were cut back, 4 bases at V and 4 bases at J, with 11 bases in the middle. Written as DNA, the CDR3 is TGTGCCAGCAGCCCTGTCGGGAGCTATGGCTACACCTTC. Translating gives CASSPVGSYGYTF.

The chain employs TRBV9 and TRBJ2-2; TRBD2 is a possible D gene (5 bases). CDR3 length: 16 residues. From germline, CDR1 is SGDLS and CDR2 YYNGEE. Trimming left V 9 bases short and J 8 bases short, with 26 bases between. In DNA form, the CDR3 reads TGTGCCAACCCACTAGTGAAGGTTGTAAGGGCTGGGGAGCTGTTTTTT. This gives the protein CANPLVKVVRAGELFF. Full variable domain (outside the CDR3, taken from reference TRBV9 and TRBJ2-2): DSGVTQTPKHLITATGQRVTLRCSPRSGDLSVYWYQQSLDQGLQFLIQYYNGEERAKGNILERFSAQQFPDLHSELNLSSLELGDSALYFCANPLVKVVRAGELFFGEGSRLTVL.

The V call is TRBV18, the J call TRBJ1-2, with D perhaps TRBD1 (6 bases). CDR3 length equals 18 residues. V was cut by 2 bases and J by 0 bases, with 19 bases left in between. Per the germline V gene, CDR1 is KGHSH and CDR2 is LQKENI. The CDR3 DNA sequence: TGTGCCAGCTCACCAGCCTGGAATGGACAGAGGACTAACTATGGCTACACCTTC. Translating it yields CASSPAWNGQRTNYGYTF.

The chain links TRBV19 to TRBJ2-1; 7 positions match TRBD1. CDR3 length: 11 amino acids. CDR1 LNHDA and CDR2 SQIVND come from the germline V gene (reference sequence). V dropped 7 bases and J dropped 10; count of bases not matched to a gene: 4. The DNA of the CDR3 is TGTGCCAGTAACGCCAGGGGGGAGCAGTTCTTC. This sequence encodes CASNARGEQFF.

The CDR3 DNA is TGTGCCAGCTCACCACGAGGCTTAGGTCGGGGGGCGGAAACTGAAGCTTTCTTT. This translates into CASSPRGLGRGAETEAFF. This chain connects TRBV18 to TRBJ1-1, with D perhaps matching TRBD1 (6 bases). Germline CDR1 is KGHSH and CDR2 is LQKENI. The CDR3 consists of 18 residues. V lost 1 base and J lost 5, with 23 bases in between.

The chain has TRBV6-6 and TRBJ2-1; the match to TRBD2 covers 7 bases. The V gene's germline CDR1 is MNHNY and CDR2 SVGAGI (reference sequence). The V and J ends lost 7 bases and 3 bases, in that order; junction bases with no gene match: 12. CDR3 length: 16 amino acids. The CDR3 region has the DNA TGTGCCAGCATGGGAGCGGGGTATAAAGACTACAATGAGCAGTTCTTC. Protein sequence: CASMGAGYKDYNEQFF.